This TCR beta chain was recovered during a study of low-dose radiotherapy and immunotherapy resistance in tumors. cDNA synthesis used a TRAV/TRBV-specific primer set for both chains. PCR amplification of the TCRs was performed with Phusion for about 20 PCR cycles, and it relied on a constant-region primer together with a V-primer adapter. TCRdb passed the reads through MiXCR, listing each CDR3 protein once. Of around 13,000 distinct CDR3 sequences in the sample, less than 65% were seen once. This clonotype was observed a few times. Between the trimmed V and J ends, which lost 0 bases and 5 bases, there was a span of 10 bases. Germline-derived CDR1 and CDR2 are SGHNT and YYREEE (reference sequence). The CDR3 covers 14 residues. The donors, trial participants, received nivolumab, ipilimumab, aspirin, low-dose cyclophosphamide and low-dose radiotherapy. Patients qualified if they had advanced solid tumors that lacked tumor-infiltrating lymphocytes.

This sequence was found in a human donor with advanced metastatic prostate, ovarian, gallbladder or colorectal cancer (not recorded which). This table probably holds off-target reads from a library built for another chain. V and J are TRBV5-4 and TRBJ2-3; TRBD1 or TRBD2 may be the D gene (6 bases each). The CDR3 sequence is CASSLGGAGDTQYF. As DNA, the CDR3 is TGTGCCAGCAGCTTGGGGGGGGCAGGAGATACGCAGTATTTT.